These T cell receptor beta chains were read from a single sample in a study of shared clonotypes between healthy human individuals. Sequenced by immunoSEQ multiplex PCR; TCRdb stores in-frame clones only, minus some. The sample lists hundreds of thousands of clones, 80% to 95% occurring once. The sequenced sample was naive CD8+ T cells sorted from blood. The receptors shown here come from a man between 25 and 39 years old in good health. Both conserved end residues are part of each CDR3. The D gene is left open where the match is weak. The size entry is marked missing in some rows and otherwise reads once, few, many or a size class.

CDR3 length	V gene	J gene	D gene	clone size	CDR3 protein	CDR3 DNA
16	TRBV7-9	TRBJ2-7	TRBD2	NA	CASSLEPASGPYEQYF	TGTGCCAGCAGCTTAGAACCGGCTAGCGGGCCCTACGAGCAGTACTTC
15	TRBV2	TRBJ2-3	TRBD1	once	CASSEGDSSTDTQYF	TGTGCCAGCAGTGAAGGGGACAGTAGCACAGATACGCAGTATTTT
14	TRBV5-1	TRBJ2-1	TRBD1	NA	CASSLTGGGNEQFF	TGCGCCAGCAGCTTGACAGGGGGTGGCAATGAGCAGTTCTTC
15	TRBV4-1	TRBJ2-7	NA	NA	CASSQVGDSIYEQYF	TGCGCCAGCAGCCAAGTGGGGGACTCTATTTACGAGCAGTACTTC
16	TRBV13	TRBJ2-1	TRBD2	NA	CASSPELAGGNDEQFF	TGTGCCAGCAGCCCGGAACTAGCGGGAGGGAACGATGAGCAGTTCTTC
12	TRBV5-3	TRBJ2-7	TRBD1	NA	CASRDSSYEQYF	TGTGCCAGCAGGGACAGCTCCTACGAGCAGTACTTC
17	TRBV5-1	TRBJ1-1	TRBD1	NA	CASSLAWTGGEDTEAFF	TGCGCCAGCAGCTTGGCTTGGACAGGGGGCGAGGACACTGAAGCTTTCTTT
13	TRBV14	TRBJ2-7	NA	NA	CASGMESSYEQYF	TGTGCCAGCGGTATGGAGAGCTCCTACGAGCAGTACTTC
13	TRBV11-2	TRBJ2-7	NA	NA	CASSLPAAYEQYF	TGTGCCAGCAGCTTACCCGCAGCCTACGAGCAGTACTTC
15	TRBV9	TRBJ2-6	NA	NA	CASSVGSSGANVLTF	TGTGCCAGCAGCGTAGGTAGCTCTGGGGCCAACGTCCTGACTTTC
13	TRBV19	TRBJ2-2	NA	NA	CASTIAAGGELFF	TGTGCCAGTACCATAGCCGCCGGCGGGGAGCTGTTTTTT
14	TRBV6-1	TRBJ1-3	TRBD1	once	CASSRQGAGNTIYF	TGTGCCAGCAGTCGACAGGGGGCTGGAAACACCATATATTTT
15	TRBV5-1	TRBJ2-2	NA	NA	CASSVRQGHTGELFF	TGCGCCAGCAGCGTGAGGCAGGGGCATACCGGGGAGCTGTTTTTT
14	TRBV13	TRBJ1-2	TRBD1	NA	CASSLGQGWYGYTF	TGTGCCAGCAGCTTGGGACAGGGTTGGTATGGCTACACCTTC
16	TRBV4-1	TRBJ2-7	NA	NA	CASSQTPGRSDYEQYF	TGCGCCAGCAGCCAAACCCCCGGGAGATCGGACTACGAGCAGTACTTC
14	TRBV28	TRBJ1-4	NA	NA	CASSLRQDNEKLFF	TGTGCCAGCAGTTTAAGGCAGGATAATGAAAAACTGTTTTTT
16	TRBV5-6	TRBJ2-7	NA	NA	CASSLPAGVSSYEQYF	TGTGCCAGCAGCTTGCCTGCAGGCGTAAGCTCCTACGAGCAGTACTTC
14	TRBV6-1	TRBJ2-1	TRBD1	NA	CASSEGTGINEQFF	TGTGCCAGCAGTGAGGGGACAGGGATCAATGAGCAGTTCTTC
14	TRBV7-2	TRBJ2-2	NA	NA	CASSFALDTGELFF	TGTGCCAGCAGCTTCGCCCTTGACACCGGGGAGCTGTTTTTT
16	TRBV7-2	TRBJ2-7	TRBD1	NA	CASSPLFGQGLYEQYF	TGTGCCAGCAGCCCCCTTTTCGGACAGGGTCTGTACGAGCAGTACTTC
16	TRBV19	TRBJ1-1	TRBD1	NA	CASNVGLGQGVTEAFF	TGTGCCAGTAACGTCGGCTTAGGACAGGGGGTCACTGAAGCTTTCTTT
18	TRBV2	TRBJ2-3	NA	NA	CASTLEGTASDSTDTQYF	TGTGCCAGCACCCTGGAGGGGACGGCCTCGGACAGCACAGATACGCAGTATTTT
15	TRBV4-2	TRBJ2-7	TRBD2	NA	CASSQLGTSGYEQYF	TGTGCCAGCAGCCAACTCGGGACTAGCGGCTACGAGCAGTACTTC
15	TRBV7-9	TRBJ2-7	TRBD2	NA	CASSRGTSGYYEQYF	TGTGCCAGCAGCCGGGGGACTAGCGGATACTACGAGCAGTACTTC
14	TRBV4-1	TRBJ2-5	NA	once	CASSPRSSQETQYF	TGCGCCAGCAGCCCCCGGTCTAGCCAAGAGACCCAGTACTTC
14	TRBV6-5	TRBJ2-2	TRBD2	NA	CASSTSANTGELFF	TGTGCCAGCAGCACTAGCGCCAACACCGGGGAGCTGTTTTTT
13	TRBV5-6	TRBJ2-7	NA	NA	CASSYGHSYEQYF	TGTGCCAGCAGCTATGGCCACTCCTACGAGCAGTACTTC
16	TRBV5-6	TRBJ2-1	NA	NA	CASSLHPAETYNEQFF	TGTGCCAGCAGCTTACACCCAGCGGAAACCTACAATGAGCAGTTCTTC
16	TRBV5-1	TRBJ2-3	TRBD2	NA	CASSLEGGGSTDTQYF	TGCGCCAGCAGCTTGGAGGGCGGGGGGAGCACAGATACGCAGTATTTT
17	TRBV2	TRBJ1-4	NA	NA	CASTIFGGQNLNEKLFF	TGTGCCAGCACCATCTTTGGAGGCCAGAACCTTAATGAAAAACTGTTTTTT
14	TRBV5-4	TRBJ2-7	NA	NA	CASSYGGRSYEQYF	TGTGCCAGCAGCTACGGGGGTAGGAGCTACGAGCAGTACTTC
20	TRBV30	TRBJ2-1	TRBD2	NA	CAWDQGGFTPGTSRYNEQFF	TGTGCCTGGGACCAGGGGGGTTTCACCCCAGGGACTAGCAGATACAATGAGCAGTTCTTC
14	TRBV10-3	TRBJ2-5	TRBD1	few	CAIRDRGPQETQYF	TGTGCCATCAGGGACAGGGGACCCCAAGAGACCCAGTACTTC
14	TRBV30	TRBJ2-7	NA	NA	CAWSVGIGFYEQYF	TGTGCCTGGAGTGTTGGTATAGGTTTCTACGAGCAGTACTTC
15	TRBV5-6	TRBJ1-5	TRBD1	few	CASSLRTGAGQPQHF	TGTGCCAGCAGCTTGCGGACAGGGGCCGGGCAGCCCCAGCATTTT
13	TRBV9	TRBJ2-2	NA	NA	CASSVEVTGELFF	TGTGCCAGCAGCGTAGAGGTTACCGGGGAGCTGTTTTTT
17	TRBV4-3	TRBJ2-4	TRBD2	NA	CASSQEGAGVAKNIQYF	TGCGCCAGCAGCCAAGAGGGAGCGGGAGTAGCCAAAAACATTCAGTACTTC
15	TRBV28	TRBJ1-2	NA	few	CASIEGLELNYGYTF	TGTGCCAGCATCGAGGGACTCGAGCTAAACTATGGCTACACCTTC
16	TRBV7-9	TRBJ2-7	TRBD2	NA	CASSLNSLAGTYEQYF	TGTGCCAGCAGCTTAAATTCCCTAGCGGGTACCTACGAGCAGTACTTC
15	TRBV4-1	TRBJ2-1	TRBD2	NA	CASSQSGGPYNEQFF	TGCGCCAGCAGCCAATCGGGAGGCCCATACAATGAGCAGTTCTTC
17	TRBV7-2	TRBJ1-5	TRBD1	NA	CASSLVSGGDSNQPQHF	TGTGCCAGCAGCTTAGTTTCAGGGGGTGATAGCAATCAGCCCCAGCATTTT
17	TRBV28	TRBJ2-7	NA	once	CASSLNLRDVSSYEQYF	TGTGCCAGCAGTCTCAACCTCCGTGACGTGAGCTCCTACGAGCAGTACTTC
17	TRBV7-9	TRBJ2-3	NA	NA	CASSLGKLNSYPDTQYF	TGTGCCAGCAGCTTAGGAAAGTTAAACTCGTATCCAGATACGCAGTATTTT